These 7 T cell receptor beta chains were all obtained from the same sample, sequenced in a study of cytomegalovirus exposure and HLA in healthy donors. PCR amplification relied on 60 Vbeta primers (plus 13 Jbeta primers). Some clones are missing from TCRdb's copy, which holds only in-frame ones; the method was immunoSEQ multiplex PCR. Of around 74,000 clones listed, 65% to 80% are singletons. The sample was PBMCs. Receptors were obtained from a young man in good health and CMV-seronegative.

The chain uses TRBV5-1 and TRBJ2-1; weak D call: TRBD2 (5 bases). Germline assignment: CDR1 SGHRS and CDR2 YFSETQ. The length of the CDR3 is 15 residues. Deletions cut 4 bases from V and 0 bases from J, with 11 bases between. The CDR3 sequence is CASSLRSVSYNEQFF. The CDR3 bases are TGCGCCAGCAGCCTACGTAGCGTCTCCTACAATGAGCAGTTCTTC.

This clone was detected once. V usage is TRBV27 and J usage is TRBJ1-5; no clear D gene. Trimming stripped 3 bases from V and 8 bases from J, with 11 bases between. This CDR3 contains 13 residues. Germline values: CDR1 MNHEY, CDR2 SMNVEV (reference sequence). The CDR3 coding sequence is TGTGCCAGCAGTTTTGCCGCGGAAGAGCCCCAGCATTTT. Translating it yields CASSFAAEEPQHF.

To note about this clone: One end of the junction is discordant with germline, which a read error may explain. The same CDR3 arises from other DNA sequences in this sample as well. The chain employs TRBV6-5 and TRBJ1-2, with D tentatively TRBD1 (6 bases). In germline, CDR1 is MNHEY, CDR2 SVGAGI. This CDR3 comprises 11 residues. This chain's CDR3 is CASCSGDGYTF. The CDR3 DNA reads as TGTGCCAGCTGTTCAGGGGATGGCTATACCTTC.

This sequence joins TRBV4-3 and TRBJ2-2; no firm D call. This CDR3 has 15 amino acids. Trimming pared 2 bases from V and 6 bases from J, leaving 13 bases between. Germline CDR1 is LGHNA and CDR2 is YSLEER. DNA of the CDR3: TGCGCCAGCAGCCAAAGCGCCTTTGGAGCCGGGGAGCTGTTTTTT. Translated: CASSQSAFGAGELFF.

The chain is built from TRBV19 and TRBJ2-7; D perhaps matches TRBD1 (6 bases). The length of the CDR3 is 14 residues. V lost 5 bases to trimming and J lost 4 bases, with 15 bases between them. In germline, CDR1 is LNHDA, CDR2 SQIVND (reference sequence). CDR3 in DNA: TGTGCCAGTAGTCCGCAGGGGAGAAGATACGAGCAGTACTTC. This sequence encodes CASSPQGRRYEQYF.

DNA of the CDR3: TGCGCCAGCACGGAGGCCCCATCGTTCGAAAAACTGTTTTTT. Translating gives CASTEAPSFEKLFF. The chain couples TRBV4-1 to TRBJ1-4; D is undetermined. The CDR3 extends over 14 amino acids. Germline CDR1 is MGHRA and CDR2 is YSYEKL. Trimming shortened V by 7 bases and J by 8 bases, and 17 bases separated the two germline ends.

The chain joins TRBV19 to TRBJ1-5; TRBD1 matches 9 bases. CDR1 and CDR2 from the germline V gene are LNHDA and SQIVND (reference sequence). The CDR3 length is 17 residues. J lost 5 bases, V lost 5 bases, and 13 bases had no gene match. Written as DNA, the CDR3 is TGTGCCAGTAGTCCTGATATACAGGGGGCCTTTTATCAGCCCCAGCATTTT. Translation: CASSPDIQGAFYQPQHF.